This entry is about one T cell receptor beta chain. The sample holds a few counts of this clonotype. Its antigen remains undetermined. There are no base qualities to consult, and no much larger clone falls within one base. The method behind the library was 5' RACE. Sequencing was performed on a NextSeq 500. In the TCR library protocol, unique molecular identifiers were attached to individual cDNA molecules to correct for PCR bias and sequencing error. Both TCR alpha and beta chains were sequenced, and tight co-correlation was observed between alpha and beta sequence abundances in each sample. The paper's data handling went like this. Decombinator V4 was used to annotate the V gene, J gene and CDR3 of the TCR sequences. Expanded TCRs were defined as changing significantly between any two time points under a Poisson model with p below 0.0001. TCR abundances were normalised to the total number of TCRs sequenced per sample and expressed as counts per million. MAIT TCRs were defined by TRAV1-2 paired with TRAJ12, TRAJ20 or TRAJ33, and iNKT TCRs by TRAV10 paired with TRAJ18. A search of VDJdb, accessed on 1 November 2021, was run for TCRs annotated to CMV, EBV and SARS-CoV-2, with TCRs annotated for multiple antigens excluded. TCRdb trimmed public reads at Q25 via fastp, called clones via MiXCR and kept in-frame beta chains. For every CDR3 protein sequence, its rows merge into one entry that carries the most common genes and DNA. TCRdb's processing, not the study's, gives the V and J calls here. The sample records tens of thousands of distinct CDR3 sequences, 9.5% to 15% of which are singletons. The ten largest make up about 2.5% of the sample.

Set within a cohort of healthcare workers in London, UK, this nested case-control study involved weekly PCR testing of nasopharyngeal swabs along with blood sampling. Healthcare workers were recruited between 23 and 31 March 2020, during the week of the UK lockdown, and were followed weekly for up to about 15 weeks. The sample originates from a study of early T cells in non-severe SARS-CoV-2 infection (dated by TCRdb to the early 2020s). Background for the entire study: Because TCR sequencing relied on bulk RNA taken from unsorted whole blood, pairing of alpha and beta chains was not possible.

Study-level results and caveats: Matching against VDJdb was skewed toward anti-spike CD8 responses, likely underestimated virus-specific expansions, and missed private and CD4 specificities.

According to the germline V gene, CDR1 reads MDHEN and CDR2 reads SYDVKM. The junction shows trimming of 9 bases on V and 2 bases on J, and the gene matches do not reach 4 bases of it. The CDR3 covers 14 residues, taking in both the cysteine and the phenylalanine. The read is trimmed to its CDR3 DNA, 42 bases read in frame from base 1. The clonotype comes from an adult who was a healthcare worker with PCR-confirmed SARS-CoV-2 infection or an uninfected control (not recorded which). This receptor chain uses TRBV28 and TRBJ2-1, with 10 middle bases fitting TRBD2. The source was whole blood, collected at baseline. CDR3 protein: CASTTSGAYNEQFF. The nucleotide sequence is given as TGTGCCAGTACAACTAGCGGGGCCTACAATGAGCAGTTCTTC.